This entry lists 32 T cell receptor beta chains sequenced from one sample in a study of blood T cell repertoires in COVID-19. The method was immunoSEQ multiplex PCR; TCRdb's version includes in-frame clones alone and lacks a portion of them. The profile shows 150,000 or so clones, 82% of them singletons. Sequenced: peripheral blood. The source is a woman between 65 and 79 years old with acute or convalescent COVID-19.

This clone appeared a few times. The rearrangement uses TRBV7-2 and TRBJ1-1; maybe TRBD1 (5 bases). Trimming left V 0 bases short and J 5 bases short, with 10 bases between. The CDR3 has 14 residues. Germline loops: CDR1 SGHTA, CDR2 FQGNSA. CDR3 sequence reads: CASSLAGVGTEAFF. The CDR3 DNA reads TGTGCCAGCAGCTTAGCAGGGGTGGGGACTGAAGCTTTCTTT.

V is TRBV11-2 and J is TRBJ2-7; no clear D. V dropped 2 bases and J dropped 0 bases, with 8 bases sitting between them. CDR1 and CDR2 (germline): SGHAT, FQNNGV. This CDR3 is built from 14 residues. CDR3: CASSLNNLSYEQYF. The CDR3 coding sequence is TGTGCCAGCAGCTTAAATAATCTCTCCTACGAGCAGTACTTC.

This chain joins TRBV30 and TRBJ1-2; D uncertain. Trimming shortened V by 2 bases and J by 6 bases, and 19 bases separated the two germline ends. CDR1 is GTSNPN and CDR2 is SVGIG in the germline V gene (reference sequence). This CDR3 comprises 15 residues. The DNA of the CDR3 is TGTGCCTGGAGTCCTTACACCAGTCGCAACCATGGCTACACCTTC. Protein product: CAWSPYTSRNHGYTF.

This clone has only a few counts. This chain links TRBV24-1 with TRBJ1-1; TRBD1 aligns across 7 bases. The CDR3 consists of 13 residues. V dropped 7 bases and J dropped 8; count of bases not matched to a gene: 9. Germline CDR1 and CDR2: KGHDR and SFDVKD. CDR3 nucleotide sequence: TGTGCCACCAGAAGGACAGGTCTTTCGGAAGCTTTCTTT. Protein product: CATRRTGLSEAFF.

The rearrangement links TRBV21-1 to TRBJ2-3; the tabulated D call, TRBD2, remains unverified against the DNA. TRBV21-1 is shown as a pseudogene. The CDR3 covers 19 residues. CDR3 DNA sequence: TGTGCCAGCATCCAACCGGGACTAGCGACGGAGGGGGGTACAGATACGCAGTATTTT. Translated, it gives CASIQPGLATEGGTDTQYF.

The genes are TRBV7-6 and TRBJ2-5, with D maybe TRBD2 (5 bases). Germline V gives CDR1 SGHVS, CDR2 FNYEAQ. There are 13 residues in the CDR3. V gave up 5 bases and J gave up 5 bases, with 12 bases separating them. The CDR3 DNA is TGTGCCAGCAGCCAACCCCCGGGGGAGACCCAGTACTTC. Protein: CASSQPPGETQYF.

The CDR3 sequence: CASSYSRVVSGEQFF. In nucleotides, the CDR3 is TGTGCCAGCAGTTACTCGAGAGTAGTTTCTGGTGAGCAGTTCTTC. The V and J genes are TRBV6-2 or TRBV6-3 and TRBJ2-1, with D unresolved. Trimming cost V 0 bases and J 9 bases, with 15 bases left between them. The CDR3 spans 15 residues. Per the germline V gene, CDR1 is MNHEY and CDR2 is SVGEGT.

This clone showed up just a few times. The chain uses TRBV11-1 and TRBJ2-7; D not resolved. CDR1 and CDR2 from the germline V gene are SGHAT and FQDESV (reference sequence). This CDR3 region has 12 residues. Trimming pared 4 bases from V and 9 bases from J, leaving 13 bases between. Here the CDR3 reads CASSSQQFGQYF. CDR3 in DNA: TGTGCCAGCAGCTCGCAACAGTTTGGGCAGTACTTC. The whole variable domain, filled in from reference TRBV11-1 and TRBJ2-7, reads EAEVAQSPRYKITEKSQAVAFWCDPISGHATLYWYRQILGQGPELLVQFQDESVVDDSQLPKDRFSAERLKGVDSTLKIQPAELGDSAMYLCASSSQQFGQYFGPGTRLTVT.

V and J are TRBV4-3 and TRBJ1-3; D is unclear. Germline loops: CDR1 LGHNA, CDR2 YSLEER. V was cut by 0 bases and J by 0 bases, with 9 bases left in between. The CDR3 runs 16 residues. The CDR3 DNA reads TGCGCCAGCAGCCAAGAGGTCTACCTCTCTGGAAACACCATATATTTT. Its protein product is CASSQEVYLSGNTIYF.

V gene TRBV14 combines with J gene TRBJ2-2; 9 positions agree with TRBD2. The CDR3 length is 16 residues. The V and J ends lost 2 bases and 0 bases, in that order; junction bases with no gene match: 1. From germline, CDR1 is SGHDN and CDR2 FVKESK. The CDR3: CASSQRLAANTGELFF. The CDR3 nucleotides are TGTGCCAGCAGCCAAAGACTAGCGGCGAACACCGGGGAGCTGTTTTTT.

CDR3 in amino acids: CASSPGLGGRRGYEQYF. As DNA, the CDR3 is TGCGCCAGCAGCCCGGGGTTGGGGGGGAGAAGGGGTTACGAGCAGTACTTC. The chain carries TRBV4-1 and TRBJ2-7; TRBD2 matches 7 bases. This CDR3 is built from 17 residues. Per the germline V gene, CDR1 is MGHRA and CDR2 is YSYEKL. With 4 bases clipped from V and 4 bases from J, the junction kept 16 bases outside the gene matches.

The chain links TRBV29-1 to TRBJ1-1, with TRBD1 as a possible D gene (5 bases). Germline V lookup: CDR1 SQVTM, CDR2 ANQGSEA. The CDR3 has 12 residues. V lost 8 bases to trimming and J lost 6 bases, with 16 bases between them. This CDR3 is CSLGGNSAEAFF. The CDR3 DNA follows: TGCAGCCTCGGGGGGAATAGCGCTGAAGCTTTCTTT. The full variable domain, in which reference TRBV29-1 and TRBJ1-1 provide the parts outside the CDR3, is SAVISQKPSRDICQRGTSLTIQCQVDSQVTMMFWYRQQPGQSLTLIATANQGSEATYESGFVIDKFPISRPNLTFSTLTVSNMSPEDSSIYLCSLGGNSAEAFFGQGTRLTVV.

This clone was recorded only once. The V gene is TRBV5-1, the J gene TRBJ1-1; D gene unclear. Germline V gene lookup returns CDR1 SGHRS and CDR2 YFSETQ. The length of the CDR3 is 13 residues. V was trimmed by 4 bases and J by 1 base, leaving 8 bases between them. CDR3 nucleotides: TGCGCCAGCAGCACTCGACAGAACACTGAAGCTTTCTTT. Translating it yields CASSTRQNTEAFF.

The chain recombines TRBV5-1 with TRBJ2-3, with 9 nucleotides matching TRBD1. The CDR3 is 14 residues long. Germline lookup yields CDR1 SGHRS and CDR2 YFSETQ. The trim removed 4 bases at V and 5 bases at J, leaving 5 bases unmatched. The CDR3 bases are TGCGCCAGCAGCCCGACAGGGGGAGTAGATACGCAGTATTTT. It translates to CASSPTGGVDTQYF. Drawing the rest from reference TRBV5-1 and TRBJ2-3, the complete variable domain is KAGVTQTPRYLIKTRGQQVTLSCSPISGHRSVSWYQQTPGQGLQFLFEYFSETQRNKGNFPGRFSGRQFSNSRSEMNVSTLELGDSALYLCASSPTGGVDTQYFGPGTRLTVL.

The chain joins TRBV18 to TRBJ1-1; D perhaps matches TRBD1 (5 bases). This CDR3 is built from 15 residues. V lost 1 base, J lost 1 base, and 10 bases lay in between. Germline V gene data show CDR1 as KGHSH and CDR2 as LQKENI. CDR3 in amino acids: CASSPRDSRNTEAFF. The CDR3, as DNA: TGTGCCAGCTCACCACGAGACAGCAGGAACACTGAAGCTTTCTTT.

This clone has a handful of counts. This rearrangement joins TRBV4-2 to TRBJ1-3; D not resolved. The germline gives CDR1 LGHNA, CDR2 YNFKEQ. The CDR3 consists of 13 residues. Trimming stripped 0 bases from V and 4 bases from J, with 4 bases between. CDR3 sequence reads: CASSQDSGNTIYF. The CDR3 DNA follows: TGTGCCAGCAGCCAAGATTCAGGAAACACCATATATTTT.

This clone came up a few times. The genes are TRBV6-4 and TRBJ2-2; TRBD1 aligns across 11 bases. The CDR3 has 15 residues. Germline-derived CDR1 and CDR2 are MRHNA and SNTAGT. V trimming: 3 bases; J trimming: 6 bases; junction bases outside the gene matches: 3. The CDR3 DNA sequence: TGTGCCAGCAGTGAAGGACAGGGGGCGCCCGGGGAGCTGTTTTTT. Amino acids: CASSEGQGAPGELFF.

The rearrangement uses TRBV27 and TRBJ2-5; 11 nucleotides align to TRBD2. The junction had 9 bases not matched to a gene; V was cut back by 4 bases and J by 5 bases. The CDR3 spans 16 residues. CDR1 is MNHEY, CDR2 SMNVEV, per germline (reference sequence). The DNA for the CDR3 is TGTGCCAGCAGTTCGGTGACTAGCGGGATTTCCGAGACCCAGTACTTC. Residues: CASSSVTSGISETQYF.

This chain links TRBV5-5 with TRBJ2-3; tentatively, D is TRBD1 (5 bases). Germline V lookup: CDR1 SGHKS, CDR2 YYEKEE (reference sequence). V lost 4 bases to trimming and J lost 4 bases, with 10 bases between them. There are 13 residues in the CDR3. The CDR3 spells CASSTAGSDTQYF. In DNA form, the CDR3 reads TGTGCCAGCAGCACCGCAGGGTCAGATACGCAGTATTTT.

The genes are TRBV5-1 and TRBJ2-1; a weak D match, TRBD1 (5 bases). Looked up from germline, CDR1 is SGHRS and CDR2 is YFSETQ. V was trimmed by 5 bases and J by 10 bases, leaving 16 bases between them. This CDR3 has 13 amino acids. In nucleotides, the CDR3 is TGCGCCAGCAGTCATCCAGGGTTCGAGGAGCAGTTCTTC. This translates into CASSHPGFEEQFF.

V and J are TRBV18 and TRBJ2-1, with 7 bases identical to TRBD2. Germline loops: CDR1 KGHSH, CDR2 LQKENI. CDR3 length: 22 residues. With V trimmed by 0 bases and J by 5 bases, 25 bases remained unmatched. The CDR3 sequence is CASSPPSRLGISSGKDNNEQFF. The CDR3 region has the DNA TGTGCCAGCTCACCACCGAGTAGGCTTGGGATTTCTAGCGGAAAGGATAACAATGAGCAGTTCTTC.

The V gene is TRBV5-1, the J gene TRBJ2-7, with 10 positions matching TRBD2. CDR1 and CDR2 (germline): SGHRS, YFSETQ. J lost 1 base, V lost 0 bases, and 10 bases had no gene match. The length of the CDR3 is 18 residues. CDR3 nucleotide sequence: TGCGCCAGCAGCTTGGCCGCCAGCGGGAGGGCATTTTCCTACGAGCAGTACTTC. Its translation: CASSLAASGRAFSYEQYF.

The chain carries TRBV3-1 (or the pseudogene TRBV3-2) and TRBJ1-1, with 7 bases matching TRBD1. This CDR3 is built from 13 residues. J was trimmed by 10 bases and V by 4 bases; bases with no gene match: 9. Per germline, CDR1 LGHDT and CDR2 YNNKEL (reference sequence). CDR3 protein: CASSLRGPQGAFF. The CDR3 nucleotides read TGTGCCAGCAGCCTAAGGGGGCCCCAGGGAGCTTTCTTT.

This rearrangement joins TRBV10-1 to TRBJ2-1, with 7 bases matching TRBD2. Germline assignment: CDR1 WNHNN and CDR2 SYGVQD (reference sequence). This CDR3 spans 13 amino acids. With V trimmed by 9 bases and J by 12 bases, 14 bases remained unmatched. The CDR3 loop reads CASQRGGNSGQFF. CDR3 DNA sequence: TGCGCCAGTCAGCGGGGCGGGAACTCTGGGCAGTTCTTC.

The chain is built from TRBV5-1 and TRBJ1-2; the D is unclear. Germline V gene lookup returns CDR1 SGHRS and CDR2 YFSETQ. This CDR3 region has 14 residues. The ends were cut back, 1 base at V and 2 bases at J, with 9 bases in the middle. This CDR3 reads CASSLLATNYGYTF. The CDR3 DNA follows: TGCGCCAGCAGCTTGTTGGCCACCAACTATGGCTACACCTTC.

This chain uses TRBV10-2 with TRBJ2-1; no firm D call. The V and J ends lost 2 bases and 8 bases respectively, with 16 bases between them. The CDR3 runs 15 residues. Germline loops: CDR1 WSHSY, CDR2 SAAADI. The CDR3 DNA sequence: TGCGCCAGCAGTGAGGGGCAAATTGGGTCGGATGAGCAGTTCTTC. It yields the protein CASSEGQIGSDEQFF.

V gene TRBV3-1 (or the pseudogene TRBV3-2) combines with J gene TRBJ2-3; 7 bases fit TRBD1. Germline trimming cut 4 bases from V and 3 bases from J; bases unmatched to any gene: 7. The CDR3 length is 15 residues. Germline CDR1 and CDR2: LGHDT and YNNKEL (reference sequence). CDR3 sequence (DNA): TGTGCCAGCAGCCTTAGGACAGGTGATACAGATACGCAGTATTTT. Translated: CASSLRTGDTDTQYF.

The chain joins TRBV19 to TRBJ2-1; D uncertain. V lost 2 bases, J lost 9 bases, and 8 bases lay in between. Germline lookup yields CDR1 LNHDA and CDR2 SQIVND (reference sequence). The CDR3 spans 12 residues. The DNA of the CDR3 is TGTGCCAGTAGTATATACTCGGGTGAGCAGTTCTTC. It specifies CASSIYSGEQFF.

The table lists this clone with a count of one. This sequence joins TRBV25-1 and TRBJ1-1; possible D gene TRBD1, 5 bases. Trimming removed 3 bases at V and 3 bases at J, with 11 bases between. From germline, CDR1 is MGHDK and CDR2 SYGVNS. This CDR3 spans 14 amino acids. Written as DNA, the CDR3 is TGTGCCAGCAGTGACACTCGACAGTACACTGAAGCTTTCTTT. Translated, it gives CASSDTRQYTEAFF.

In its sample, this clone was seen once. The V gene is TRBV28, the J gene TRBJ2-1, with D possibly TRBD2 on 6 matching bases. Trimming took off 1 base at V and 5 bases at J, with 12 bases between the two ends. The CDR3 extends over 15 amino acids. The V gene's germline CDR1 is MDHEN and CDR2 SYDVKM. DNA of the CDR3: TGTGCCAGCAGTTTATTATTAGCGGCGGACAATGAGCAGTTCTTC. It specifies CASSLLLAADNEQFF.

The genes are TRBV4-2 and TRBJ2-1; TRBD1 agrees at 7 bases. Trimming at V came to 0 bases and at J to 4 bases, leaving 0 bases not matched to a gene. Per the germline V gene, CDR1 is LGHNA and CDR2 is YNFKEQ. This CDR3 contains 14 residues. The CDR3 is CASSQEQGYNEQFF. The CDR3 region has the DNA TGTGCCAGCAGCCAAGAACAGGGGTACAATGAGCAGTTCTTC.

Only one count was recorded for this clone. The J gene is TRBJ1-2, the V gene TRBV29-1; 11 bases are shared with TRBD1. With 7 bases clipped from V and 4 bases from J, the junction kept 5 bases outside the gene matches. Germline CDR1 SQVTM, CDR2 ANQGSEA. There are 13 residues in the CDR3. In DNA form, the CDR3 reads TGCAGCGCCGGACAGGGGGCGAGCTATGGCTACACCTTC. Translation gives CSAGQGASYGYTF.